The clone carrying this T cell receptor (beta chain) has just one count. TCRdb's table, derived via immunoSEQ multiplex PCR, lists solely in-frame clones and lacks some. The top ten hold over 3.5% of the sample, which has over 200,000 clones, approximately 88% seen once. These data belong to a study of blood T cell repertoires in COVID-19. This CDR3 has 15 amino acids. Trimming took off 0 bases at V and 5 bases at J, with 14 bases between the two ends. CDR1 SGHDN and CDR2 FVKESK come from the germline V gene. This rearrangement joins TRBV14 to TRBJ2-7; the D gene is possibly TRBD1 (5 bases). The sample consisted of PBMCs or T cells enriched from blood (not recorded which). This clonotype was obtained from a woman between 25 and 40 years old who had been exposed to COVID-19. CDR3 sequence reads: CASSQEPGRAHEQYF. The CDR3 bases are TGTGCCAGCAGCCAAGAGCCCGGCAGGGCCCACGAGCAGTACTTC.